Listed below are T cell receptor beta chains from one sample, sequenced in a study of control samples from healthy donors and cancer patients. Generated by immunoSEQ multiplex PCR, the TCRdb table keeps only in-frame clones and is missing some. Of 70,000 or so clones in the sample, roughly 84% are singletons; the top ten hold 28%. The sequencing sample was made of blood. These TCRs come from a man between 45 and 60 years old in good health. Both conserved end residues are part of each CDR3. D genes are given only for firm matches. Some rows have no size entry. The others give once, few or many, or a class for an expanded clone.

j_gene	d_gene	abundance	len	v_gene	CDR3aa	CDR3nt
TRBJ1-3	.	.	15	TRBV6-5	CASSKQGFTRNTIYF	TGTGCCAGCAGTAAACAGGGCTTTACCAGAAACACCATATATTTT
TRBJ2-3	TRBD2	.	14	TRBV29-1	CSVLGSGSADTQYF	TGCAGCGTTCTTGGTAGCGGGAGTGCAGATACGCAGTATTTT
TRBJ2-1	.	few	11	TRBV3-1/TRBV3-2	CASSGIYEQFF	TGTGCCAGCAGCGGTATTTATGAGCAGTTCTTC
TRBJ2-2	.	.	14	TRBV18	CASSPPTYTGELFF	TGTGCCAGCTCACCTCCCACCTACACCGGGGAGCTGTTTTTT
TRBJ1-1	.	few	15	TRBV14	CASSLKMGGGTEAFF	TGTGCCAGCAGCCTCAAAATGGGGGGGGGCACTGAAGCTTTCTTT
TRBJ2-3	TRBD2	.	16	TRBV6-5	CASSYSGTSSTDTQYF	TGTGCCAGCAGTTACTCCGGGACTAGTTCCACAGATACGCAGTATTTT
TRBJ1-4	.	.	16	TRBV6-1	CASSENVDRPNEKLFF	TGTGCCAGCAGTGAAAATGTCGACAGACCTAATGAAAAACTGTTTTTT
TRBJ2-3	.	.	14	TRBV30	CAWRRMGGTDTQYF	TGTGCCTGGAGGAGGATGGGGGGAACAGATACGCAGTATTTT
TRBJ2-7	TRBD1	.	15	TRBV3-1/TRBV3-2	CASSHRGQGTYEQYF	TGTGCCAGCAGCCACAGAGGACAGGGGACCTACGAGCAGTACTTC
TRBJ1-5	TRBD1	.	17	TRBV10-1	CASIRDRVLAGNQPQHF	TGCGCCAGCATTCGGGACAGGGTCCTTGCGGGCAATCAGCCCCAGCATTTT
TRBJ2-1	.	.	13	TRBV5-4	CASSFGEWDEQFF	TGTGCCAGCAGCTTCGGAGAATGGGACGAGCAGTTCTTC
TRBJ1-5	TRBD1	once	16	TRBV6-2/TRBV6-3	CASSRRQGRGNQPQHF	TGTGCCAGCAGTCGGAGACAGGGGCGAGGGAATCAGCCCCAGCATTTT
TRBJ2-7	.	.	15	TRBV24-1	CATSEGGGSIYEQYF	TGTGCCACCAGTGAGGGGGGCGGGTCCATCTACGAGCAGTACTTC
TRBJ1-5	.	.	17	TRBV15	CATSRDRNLAGNQPQHF	TGTGCCACCAGCAGAGATCGAAACTTGGCAGGAAATCAGCCCCAGCATTTT
TRBJ1-1	.	.	11	TRBV20-1	CSARAGVEAFF	TGCAGTGCTAGAGCAGGGGTTGAAGCTTTCTTT
TRBJ2-7	.	.	14	TRBV5-5	CASSLWGDSYEQYF	TGTGCCAGCAGCTTGTGGGGGGACTCCTACGAGCAGTACTTC
TRBJ2-2	.	.	15	TRBV28	CASRFSKANTGELFF	TGTGCCAGCAGATTTTCGAAGGCGAACACCGGGGAGCTGTTTTTT
TRBJ1-1	.	.	11	TRBV29-1	CSGGGNTEAFF	TGCAGCGGGGGGGGGAACACTGAAGCTTTCTTT